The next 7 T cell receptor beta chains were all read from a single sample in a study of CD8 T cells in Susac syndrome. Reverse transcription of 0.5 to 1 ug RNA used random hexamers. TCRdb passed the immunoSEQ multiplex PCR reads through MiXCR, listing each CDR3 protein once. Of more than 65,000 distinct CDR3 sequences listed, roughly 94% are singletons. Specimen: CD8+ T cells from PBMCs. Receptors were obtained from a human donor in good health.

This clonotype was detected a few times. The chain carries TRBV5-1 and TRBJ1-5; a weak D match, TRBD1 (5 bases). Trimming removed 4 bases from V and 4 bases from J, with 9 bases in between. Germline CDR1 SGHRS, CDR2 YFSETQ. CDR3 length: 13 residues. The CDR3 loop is CASSQDSNQPQHF. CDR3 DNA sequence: TGCGCCAGCAGCCAAGACAGTAATCAGCCCCAGCATTTT.

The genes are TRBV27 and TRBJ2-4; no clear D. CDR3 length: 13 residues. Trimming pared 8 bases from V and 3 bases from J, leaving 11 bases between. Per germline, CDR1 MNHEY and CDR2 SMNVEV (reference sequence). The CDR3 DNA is TGTGCCAGCTGGGAAGGAGTCAAAAACATTCAGTACTTC. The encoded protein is CASWEGVKNIQYF.

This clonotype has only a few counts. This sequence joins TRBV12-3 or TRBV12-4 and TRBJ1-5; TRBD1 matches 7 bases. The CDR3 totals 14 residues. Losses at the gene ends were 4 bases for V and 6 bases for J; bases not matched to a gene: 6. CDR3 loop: CASSSDRVGQPQHF. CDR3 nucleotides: TGTGCCAGCAGTTCCGACAGGGTGGGTCAGCCCCAGCATTTT.

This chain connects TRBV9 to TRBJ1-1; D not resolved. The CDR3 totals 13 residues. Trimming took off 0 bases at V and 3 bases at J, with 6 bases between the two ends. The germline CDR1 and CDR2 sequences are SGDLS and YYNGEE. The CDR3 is CASSVVVYTEAFF. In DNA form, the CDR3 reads TGTGCCAGCAGCGTAGTGGTGTACACTGAAGCTTTCTTT.

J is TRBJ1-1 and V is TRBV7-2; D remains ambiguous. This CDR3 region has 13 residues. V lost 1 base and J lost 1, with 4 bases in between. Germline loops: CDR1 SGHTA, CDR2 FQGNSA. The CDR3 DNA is TGTGCCAGCAGCTTAGAGGGGAACACTGAAGCTTTCTTT. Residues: CASSLEGNTEAFF.

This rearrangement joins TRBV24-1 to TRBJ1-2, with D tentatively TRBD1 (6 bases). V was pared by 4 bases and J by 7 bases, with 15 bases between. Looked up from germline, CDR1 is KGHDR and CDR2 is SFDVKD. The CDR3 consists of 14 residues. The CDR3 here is CATSDLGQGGGYTF. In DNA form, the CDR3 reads TGTGCCACCAGTGACCTGGGACAAGGCGGTGGCTACACCTTC.

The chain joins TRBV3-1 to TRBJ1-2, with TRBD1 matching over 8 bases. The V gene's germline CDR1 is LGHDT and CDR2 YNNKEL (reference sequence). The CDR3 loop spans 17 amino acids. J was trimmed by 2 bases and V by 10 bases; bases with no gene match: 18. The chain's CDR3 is CATLRGNRGIGNYGYTF. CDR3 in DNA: TGTGCCACCCTAAGGGGGAACAGGGGGATCGGAAACTATGGCTACACCTTC.